This section outlines one T cell receptor beta chain sequence together with its context. Its specificity is unknown. The V segment lost 6 bases and the J segment 7 bases; nucleotides outside the gene matches: 9. CDR3 length equals 14 residues. Germline values: CDR1 MNHEY, CDR2 SVGEGT. This specimen belongs to a study of blood T cells in healthy people across ages. Study-wide points: TCR beta diversity tracked closely with naive T cell percentage.

Primers used in a second PCR of roughly 6 to 11 cycles were a sample-barcoded 5' primer and a J-beta primer mix. MiXCR was run by TCRdb on the 5' RACE reads, yielding one entry per CDR3 protein. The repertoire holds hundreds of thousands of distinct CDR3 sequences, with approximately 60% as singletons. What was sequenced was blood. This TCR derives from a middle-aged man in good health. The chain joins TRBV6-2 or TRBV6-3 to TRBJ1-5; 7 bases are a match to TRBD1. The CDR3: CASRSTGDGQPQHF. Written as DNA, the CDR3 is TGTGCCAGCAGGAGCACAGGGGATGGACAGCCCCAGCATTTT.